The source of this T cell receptor (beta chain) is a study of read filtering for tumor transcriptome and immune sequencing. Study information: R-ISS stage counts were 8 for I, more than 15 for II, about 7 for III.

From 300 to 400 ng of RNA, a library with molecular barcoded alpha/delta and beta/gamma adaptors was made. TCRdb fed the reads into MiXCR, producing one record per CDR3 protein. The table records 20,000 to 25,000 distinct CDR3 sequences, roughly 13% of them present only once. The junction had 9 bases not matched to a gene; V was cut back by 11 bases and J by 1 base. The V gene's germline CDR1 is ENHRY and CDR2 SYGVKD. The CDR3 extends over 15 amino acids. This clonotype was picked up many times. The sequence derives from a donor at least 40 years old with multiple myeloma. Material for sequencing was a population of CD138-negative cells sorted from bone marrow. This chain connects TRBV10-3 to TRBJ2-2; 8 positions agree with TRBD1. The CDR3 DNA is TGTGCCGCTATGAGACAGGGGAGGAACACCGGGGAGCTGTTTTTT. Residues: CAAMRQGRNTGELFF.